Each of the 5 T cell receptor beta chains below was sequenced from the same sample in a study of high-grade serous ovarian cancer treatment subgroups. Tumor samples were taken before definitive surgery or chemotherapy. Profiling relied on immunoSEQ multiplex PCR, and the TCRdb table lists in-frame clones only, not all of them. The table lists roughly 9,800 clones, under 70% of them singletons. The sequencing input was tumor tissue. The source is a human donor with high-grade serous ovarian cancer.

The table lists this clone with a count of one. This sequence joins TRBV6-4 and TRBJ2-5; D ambiguous. This CDR3 region has 12 residues. Germline CDR1 is MRHNA and CDR2 is SNTAGT. Trimming removed 7 bases at V and 1 base at J, with 7 bases between. The CDR3 is CASTGFQETQYF. In nucleotides, the CDR3 is TGTGCCAGCACCGGATTCCAAGAGACCCAGTACTTC.

As for this clone: The junction differs from germline at one of its ends, possibly a read error. The chain links TRBV5-4 to TRBJ1-1, with 9 nucleotides matching TRBD1. The CDR3 sequence is 15 residues long. CDR1 is SGHNT and CDR2 is YYREEE in the germline V gene (reference sequence). The CDR3 loop is CASSQHRGRGTEAFF. The DNA for the CDR3 is TGCGCCAGCAGCCAACACAGGGGGCGCGGCACTGAAGCTTTCTTT. Looking up the rest from reference TRBV5-4 and TRBJ1-1 gives the full variable domain: ETGVTQSPTHLIKTRGQQVTLRCSSQSGHNTVSWYQQALGQGPQFIFQYYREEENGRGNFPPRFSGLQFPNYSSELNVNALELDDSALYLCASSQHRGRGTEAFFGQGTRLTVV.

The chain links TRBV7-3 to TRBJ2-7, with D perhaps TRBD2 (5 bases). The CDR3 extends over 15 amino acids. V was shortened by 5 bases and J by 5 bases, with 19 bases between the two germline ends. Germline V CDR1 and CDR2: SGHTA, FQGTGA. DNA of the CDR3: TGTGCCAGCAGCACGGGTCCTAGCAAATTCCACGAGCAGTACTTC. Its translation is CASSTGPSKFHEQYF. The full variable domain, with the rest looked up from reference TRBV7-3 and TRBJ2-7, is GAGVSQTPSNKVTEKGKYVELRCDPISGHTALYWYRQSLGQGPEFLIYFQGTGAADDSGLPNDRFFAVRPEGSVSTLKIQRTERGDSAVYLCASSTGPSKFHEQYFGPGTRLTVT.

This chain joins TRBV6-5 and TRBJ1-1, with D hard to call. From germline, CDR1 is MNHEY and CDR2 SVGAGI. Trimming took off 0 bases at V and 1 base at J, with 9 bases between the two ends. There are 15 residues in the CDR3. The CDR3, as DNA: TGTGCCAGCAGTTACTCGAAACAAAAGAACACTGAAGCTTTCTTT. This sequence encodes CASSYSKQKNTEAFF.

The chain joins TRBV7-2 to TRBJ1-2; D ambiguous. Per the germline V gene, CDR1 is SGHTA and CDR2 is FQGNSA. V gave up 0 bases and J gave up 4 bases, with 21 bases separating them. There are 18 residues in the CDR3. DNA of the CDR3: TGTGCCAGCAGCTTAGCCTACGGTGTGTTAGCAGGTACCTATGGCTACACCTTC. This gives the protein CASSLAYGVLAGTYGYTF.